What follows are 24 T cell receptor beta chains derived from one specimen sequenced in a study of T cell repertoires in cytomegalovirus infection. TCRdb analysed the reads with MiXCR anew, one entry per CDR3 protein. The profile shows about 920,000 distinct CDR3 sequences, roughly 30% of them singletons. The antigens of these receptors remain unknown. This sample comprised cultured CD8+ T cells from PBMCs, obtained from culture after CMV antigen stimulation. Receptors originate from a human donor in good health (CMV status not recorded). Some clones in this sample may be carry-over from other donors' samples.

The CDR3 protein is CASRDRANEKLFF. CDR3 coding DNA: TGTGCCAGCCGGGACAGAGCTAATGAAAAACTGTTTTTT. The V gene is TRBV12-3 or TRBV12-4, the J gene TRBJ1-4; 7 bases map to TRBD1. The J segment lost 3 bases and the V segment lost 8 bases, leaving 3 bases of the junction unmatched. This CDR3 has 13 amino acids.

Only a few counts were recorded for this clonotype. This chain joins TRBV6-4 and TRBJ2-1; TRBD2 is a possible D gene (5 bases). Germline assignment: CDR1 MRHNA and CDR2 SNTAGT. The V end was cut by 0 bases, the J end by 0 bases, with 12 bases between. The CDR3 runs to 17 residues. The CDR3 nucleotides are TGTGCCAGCAGTGACTCAGCCCTAGCCCGCTCCTACAATGAGCAGTTCTTC. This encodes CASSDSALARSYNEQFF.

This CDR3 is CASSVEGTNTEAFF. The CDR3 DNA follows: TGTGCCAGCAGCGTAGAAGGGACGAACACTGAAGCTTTCTTT. The chain employs TRBV9 and TRBJ1-1; D is possibly TRBD1 (5 bases). The CDR3 length is 14 residues. CDR1 and CDR2 (germline): SGDLS, YYNGEE. Trimming took off 0 bases at V and 1 base at J, with 7 bases between the two ends.

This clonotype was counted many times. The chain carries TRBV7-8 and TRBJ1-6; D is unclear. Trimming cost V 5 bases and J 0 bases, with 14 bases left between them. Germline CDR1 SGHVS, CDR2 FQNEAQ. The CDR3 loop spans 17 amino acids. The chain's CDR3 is CASSPGLRSSYNSPLHF. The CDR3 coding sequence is TGTGCCAGCAGCCCCGGACTCCGGAGCTCCTATAATTCACCCCTCCACTTT.

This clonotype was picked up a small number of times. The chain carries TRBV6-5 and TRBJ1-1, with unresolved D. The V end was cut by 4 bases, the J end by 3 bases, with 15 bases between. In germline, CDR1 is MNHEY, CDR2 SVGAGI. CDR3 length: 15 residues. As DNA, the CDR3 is TGTGCCAGCAGTTTACGGACCGCTGGTGACACTGAAGCTTTCTTT. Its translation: CASSLRTAGDTEAFF.

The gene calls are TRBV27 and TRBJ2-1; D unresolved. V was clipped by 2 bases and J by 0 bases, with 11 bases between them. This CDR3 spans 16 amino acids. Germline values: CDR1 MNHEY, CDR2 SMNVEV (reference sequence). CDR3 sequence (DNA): TGTGCCAGCAGTTTACCAGGTATGAGCTCCTACAATGAGCAGTTCTTC. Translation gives CASSLPGMSSYNEQFF.

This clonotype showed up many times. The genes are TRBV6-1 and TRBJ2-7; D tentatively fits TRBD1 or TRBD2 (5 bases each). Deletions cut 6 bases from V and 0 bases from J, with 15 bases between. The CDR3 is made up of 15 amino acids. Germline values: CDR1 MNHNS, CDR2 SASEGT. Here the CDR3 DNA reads TGTGCCAGCAGGACGGGGCGGTCAACCTCCTACGAGCAGTACTTC. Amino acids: CASRTGRSTSYEQYF.

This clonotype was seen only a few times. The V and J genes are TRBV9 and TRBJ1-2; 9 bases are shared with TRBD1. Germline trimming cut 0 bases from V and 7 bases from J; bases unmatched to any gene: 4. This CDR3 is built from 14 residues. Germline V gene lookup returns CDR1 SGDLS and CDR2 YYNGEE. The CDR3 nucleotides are TGTGCCAGCAGCGTAGGCGACAGGGGGATTGGCTACACCTTC. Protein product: CASSVGDRGIGYTF.

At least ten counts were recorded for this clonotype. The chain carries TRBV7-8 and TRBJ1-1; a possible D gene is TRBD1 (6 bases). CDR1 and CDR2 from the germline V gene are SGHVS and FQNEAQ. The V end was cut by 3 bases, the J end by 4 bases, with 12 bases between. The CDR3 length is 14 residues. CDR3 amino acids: CASSFYRDLTEAFF. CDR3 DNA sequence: TGTGCCAGCAGCTTTTACAGGGATCTCACTGAAGCTTTCTTT.

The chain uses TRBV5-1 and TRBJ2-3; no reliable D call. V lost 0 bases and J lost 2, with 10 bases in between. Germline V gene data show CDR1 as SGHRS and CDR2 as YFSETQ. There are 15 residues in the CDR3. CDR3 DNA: TGCGCCAGCAGCTTGGAAAGCGTCTTCACAGATACGCAGTATTTT. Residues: CASSLESVFTDTQYF. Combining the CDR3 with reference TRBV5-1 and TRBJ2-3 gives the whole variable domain KAGVTQTPRYLIKTRGQQVTLSCSPISGHRSVSWYQQTPGQGLQFLFEYFSETQRNKGNFPGRFSGRQFSNSRSEMNVSTLELGDSALYLCASSLESVFTDTQYFGPGTRLTVL.

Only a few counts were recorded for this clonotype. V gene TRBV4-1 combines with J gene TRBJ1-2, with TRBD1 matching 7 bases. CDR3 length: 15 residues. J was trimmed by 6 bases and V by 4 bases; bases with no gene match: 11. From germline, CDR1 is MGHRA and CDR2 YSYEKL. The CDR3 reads CASSLTPGRGHGYTF. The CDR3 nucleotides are TGCGCCAGCAGCCTAACCCCGGGGAGGGGGCATGGCTACACCTTC.

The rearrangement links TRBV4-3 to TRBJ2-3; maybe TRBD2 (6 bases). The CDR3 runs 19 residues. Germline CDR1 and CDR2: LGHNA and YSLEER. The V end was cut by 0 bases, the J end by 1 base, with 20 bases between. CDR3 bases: TGCGCCAGCAGCCAAGATCGAACGGGACTCTGGACGGGCACAGATACGCAGTATTTT. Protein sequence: CASSQDRTGLWTGTDTQYF.

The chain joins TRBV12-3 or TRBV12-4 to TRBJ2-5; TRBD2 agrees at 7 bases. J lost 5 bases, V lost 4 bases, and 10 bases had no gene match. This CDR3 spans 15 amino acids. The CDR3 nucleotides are TGTGCCAGCAGTTCCGGGACTACGAACTGGGAGACCCAGTACTTC. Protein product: CASSSGTTNWETQYF.

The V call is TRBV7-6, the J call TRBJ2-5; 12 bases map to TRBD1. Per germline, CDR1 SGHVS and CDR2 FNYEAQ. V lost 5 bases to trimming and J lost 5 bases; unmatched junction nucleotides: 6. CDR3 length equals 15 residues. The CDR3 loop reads CASSTRDRGLETQYF. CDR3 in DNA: TGTGCCAGCAGCACCCGGGACAGGGGGCTTGAGACCCAGTACTTC.

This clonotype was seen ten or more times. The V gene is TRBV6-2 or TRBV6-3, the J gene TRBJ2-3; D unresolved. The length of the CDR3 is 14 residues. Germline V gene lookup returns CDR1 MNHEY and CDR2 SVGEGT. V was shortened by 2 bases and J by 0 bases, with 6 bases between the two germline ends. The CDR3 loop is CASSYLASTDTQYF. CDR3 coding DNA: TGTGCCAGCAGTTACCTCGCTAGCACAGATACGCAGTATTTT.

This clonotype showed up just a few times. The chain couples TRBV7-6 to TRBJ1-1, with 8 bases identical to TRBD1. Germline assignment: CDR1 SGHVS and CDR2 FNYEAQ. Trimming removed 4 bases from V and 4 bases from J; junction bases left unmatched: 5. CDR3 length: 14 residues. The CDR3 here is CASSSGQGTTEAFF. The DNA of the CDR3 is TGTGCCAGCAGCTCTGGACAGGGAACCACTGAAGCTTTCTTT. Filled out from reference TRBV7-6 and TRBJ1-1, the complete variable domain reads GAGVSQSPRYKVTKRGQDVALRCDPISGHVSLYWYRQALGQGPEFLTYFNYEAQQDKSGLPNDRFSAERPEGSISTLTIQRTEQRDSAMYRCASSSGQGTTEAFFGQGTRLTVV.

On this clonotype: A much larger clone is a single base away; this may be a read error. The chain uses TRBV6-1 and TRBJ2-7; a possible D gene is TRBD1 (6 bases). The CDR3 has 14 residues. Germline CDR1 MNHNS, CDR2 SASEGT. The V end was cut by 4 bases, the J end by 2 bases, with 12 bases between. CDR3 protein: CASSAGTWTYEQYF. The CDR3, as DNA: TGTGCCAGCAGTGCCGGGACATGGACCTACGAGCAGTACTTC.

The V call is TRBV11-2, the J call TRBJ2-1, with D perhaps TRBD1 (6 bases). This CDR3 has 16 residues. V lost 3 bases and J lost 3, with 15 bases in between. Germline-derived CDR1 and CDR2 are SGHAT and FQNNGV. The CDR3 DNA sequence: TGTGCCAGCAGCTTTTCGCTACGGACAGACTACAATGAGCAGTTCTTC. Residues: CASSFSLRTDYNEQFF.

This CDR3 is CANNPAPNEKLFF. The DNA of the CDR3 is TGTGCCAACAACCCCGCCCCTAATGAAAAACTGTTTTTT. This rearrangement joins TRBV12-3 or TRBV12-4 to TRBJ1-4; D is undetermined. Deletions cut 10 bases from V and 3 bases from J, with 12 bases between. This CDR3 comprises 13 residues.

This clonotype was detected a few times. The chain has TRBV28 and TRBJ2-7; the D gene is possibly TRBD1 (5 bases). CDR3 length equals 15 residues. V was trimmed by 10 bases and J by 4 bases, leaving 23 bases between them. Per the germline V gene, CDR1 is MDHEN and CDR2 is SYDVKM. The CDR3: CATILGGQGGYEQYF. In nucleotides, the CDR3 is TGTGCCACAATCCTCGGTGGGCAGGGTGGGTACGAGCAGTACTTC.

CDR3: CASSNPGQGASPLHF. CDR3 bases: TGTGCCAGCAGCAACCCGGGACAGGGAGCGTCACCCCTCCACTTT. The gene calls are TRBV7-3 and TRBJ1-6; 9 bases line up with TRBD1. The CDR3 totals 15 residues. With 5 bases clipped from V and 10 bases from J, the junction kept 9 bases outside the gene matches. Germline V gene sequence: CDR1 SGHTA, CDR2 FQGTGA.

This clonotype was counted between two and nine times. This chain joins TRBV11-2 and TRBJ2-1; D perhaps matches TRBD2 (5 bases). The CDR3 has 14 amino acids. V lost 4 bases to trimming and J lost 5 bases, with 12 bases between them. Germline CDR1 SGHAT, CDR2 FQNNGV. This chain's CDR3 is CASSSRGPHNEQFF. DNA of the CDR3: TGTGCCAGCAGCTCCCGGGGTCCTCACAATGAGCAGTTCTTC.

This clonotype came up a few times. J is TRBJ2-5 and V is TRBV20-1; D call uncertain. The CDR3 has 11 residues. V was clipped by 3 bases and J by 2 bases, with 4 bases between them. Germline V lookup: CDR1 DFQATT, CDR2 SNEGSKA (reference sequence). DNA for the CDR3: TGCAGTGCTAGGGCGCAAGAGACCCAGTACTTC. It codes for CSARAQETQYF.

The CDR3 DNA follows: TGTGCCAGCAGTTTAGATTACTGGACAGGGCCTTATAATTCACCCCTCCACTTT. Translating gives CASSLDYWTGPYNSPLHF. The gene calls are TRBV12-3 or TRBV12-4 and TRBJ1-6, with TRBD1 matching 8 bases. This CDR3 spans 18 amino acids. J lost 4 bases, V lost 1 base, and 9 bases had no gene match.